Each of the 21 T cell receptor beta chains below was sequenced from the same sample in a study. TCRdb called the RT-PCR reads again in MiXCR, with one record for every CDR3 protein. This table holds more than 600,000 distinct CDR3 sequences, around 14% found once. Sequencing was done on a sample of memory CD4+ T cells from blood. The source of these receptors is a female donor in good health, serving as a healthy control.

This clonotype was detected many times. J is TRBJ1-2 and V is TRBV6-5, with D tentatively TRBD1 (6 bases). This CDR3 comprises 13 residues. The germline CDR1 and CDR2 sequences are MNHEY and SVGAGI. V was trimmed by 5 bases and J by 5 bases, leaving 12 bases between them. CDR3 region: CASSNRVEYGYTF. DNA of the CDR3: TGTGCCAGCAGTAACAGGGTGGAATATGGCTACACCTTC.

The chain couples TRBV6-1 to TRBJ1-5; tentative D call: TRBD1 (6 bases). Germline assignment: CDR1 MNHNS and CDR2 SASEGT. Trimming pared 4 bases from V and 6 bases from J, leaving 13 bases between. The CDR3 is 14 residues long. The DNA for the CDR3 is TGTGCCAGCAGTGGGGGCCAGGGGTTTCAGCCCCAGCATTTT. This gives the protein CASSGGQGFQPQHF.

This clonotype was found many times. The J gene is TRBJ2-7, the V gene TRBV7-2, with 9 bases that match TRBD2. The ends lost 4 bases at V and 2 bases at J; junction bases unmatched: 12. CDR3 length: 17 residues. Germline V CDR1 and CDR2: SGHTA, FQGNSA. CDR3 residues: CASSSRSGASGTYEQYF. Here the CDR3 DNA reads TGTGCCAGCAGCTCGCGATCTGGGGCTAGCGGGACCTACGAGCAGTACTTC.

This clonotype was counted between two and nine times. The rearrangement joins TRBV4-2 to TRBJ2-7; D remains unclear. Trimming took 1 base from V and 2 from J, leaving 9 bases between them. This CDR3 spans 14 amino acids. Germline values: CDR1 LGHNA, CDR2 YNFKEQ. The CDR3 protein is CASSQVADPYEQYF. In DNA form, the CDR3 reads TGTGCCAGCAGCCAAGTTGCAGACCCCTACGAGCAGTACTTC.

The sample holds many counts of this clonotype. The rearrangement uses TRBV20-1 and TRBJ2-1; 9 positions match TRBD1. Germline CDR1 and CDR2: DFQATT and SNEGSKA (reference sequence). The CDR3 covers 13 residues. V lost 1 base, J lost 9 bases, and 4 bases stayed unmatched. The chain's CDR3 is CSARGTGAIEQFF. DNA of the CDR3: TGCAGTGCTAGAGGGACAGGGGCGATTGAGCAGTTCTTC.

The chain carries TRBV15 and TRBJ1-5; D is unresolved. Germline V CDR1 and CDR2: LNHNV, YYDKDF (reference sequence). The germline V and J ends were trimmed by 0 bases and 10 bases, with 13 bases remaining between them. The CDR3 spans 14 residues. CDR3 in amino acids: CATSRDTDGGPQHF. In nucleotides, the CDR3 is TGTGCCACCAGCAGAGATACCGACGGAGGCCCCCAGCATTTT.

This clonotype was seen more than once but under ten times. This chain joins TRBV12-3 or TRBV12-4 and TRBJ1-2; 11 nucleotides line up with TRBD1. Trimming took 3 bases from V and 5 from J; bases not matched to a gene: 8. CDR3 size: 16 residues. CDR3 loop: CASSFSFGTGGYGYTF. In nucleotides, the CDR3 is TGTGCCAGCAGTTTTTCCTTTGGGACAGGGGGGTATGGCTACACCTTC.

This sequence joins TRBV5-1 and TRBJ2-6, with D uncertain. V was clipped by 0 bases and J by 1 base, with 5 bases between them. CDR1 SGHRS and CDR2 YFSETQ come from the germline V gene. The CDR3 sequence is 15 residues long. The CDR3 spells CASSLVESGANVLTF. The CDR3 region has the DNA TGCGCCAGCAGCTTGGTCGAGTCTGGGGCCAACGTCCTGACTTTC.

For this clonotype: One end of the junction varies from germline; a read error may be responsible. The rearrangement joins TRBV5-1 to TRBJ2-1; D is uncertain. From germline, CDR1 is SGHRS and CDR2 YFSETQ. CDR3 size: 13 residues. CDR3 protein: CACSLGQTNEQFF. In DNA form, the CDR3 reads TGCGCCTGCAGCTTGGGCCAGACTAATGAGCAGTTCTTC.

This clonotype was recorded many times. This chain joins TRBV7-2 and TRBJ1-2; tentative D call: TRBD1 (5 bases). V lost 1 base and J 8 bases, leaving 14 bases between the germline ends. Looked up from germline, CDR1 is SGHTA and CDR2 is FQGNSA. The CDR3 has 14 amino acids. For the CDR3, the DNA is TGTGCCAGCAGCTTAGGGGAGGGGTTCGCAGGCTACACCTTC. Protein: CASSLGEGFAGYTF.

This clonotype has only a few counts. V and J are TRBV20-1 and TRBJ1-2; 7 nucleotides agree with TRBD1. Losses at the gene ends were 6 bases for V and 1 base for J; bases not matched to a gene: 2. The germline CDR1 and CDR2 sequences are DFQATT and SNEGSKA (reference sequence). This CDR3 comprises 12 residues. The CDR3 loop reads CSAQGGNYGYTF. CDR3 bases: TGCAGTGCCCAGGGGGGTAACTATGGCTACACCTTC.

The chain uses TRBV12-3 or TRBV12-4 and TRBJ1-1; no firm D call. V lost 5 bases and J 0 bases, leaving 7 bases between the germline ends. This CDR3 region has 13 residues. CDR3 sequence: CASSKQMNTEAFF. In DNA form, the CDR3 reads TGTGCCAGCAGTAAACAGATGAACACTGAAGCTTTCTTT.

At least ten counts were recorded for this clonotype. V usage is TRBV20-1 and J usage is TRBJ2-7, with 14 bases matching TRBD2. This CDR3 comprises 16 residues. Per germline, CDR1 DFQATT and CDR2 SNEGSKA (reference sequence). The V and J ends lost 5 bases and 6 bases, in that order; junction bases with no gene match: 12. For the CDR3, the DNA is TGCAGTGCTCCTTTCCCGACTAGCGGGAGGGCCAGCGAGCAGTACTTC. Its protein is CSAPFPTSGRASEQYF.

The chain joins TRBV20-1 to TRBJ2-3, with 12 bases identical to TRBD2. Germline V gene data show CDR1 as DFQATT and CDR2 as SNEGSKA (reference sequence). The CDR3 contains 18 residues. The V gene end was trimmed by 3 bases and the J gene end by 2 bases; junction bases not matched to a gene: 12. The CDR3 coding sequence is TGCAGTGCTAGGATCGGACTAGCGGGGCCATCCCACACAGATACGCAGTATTTT. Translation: CSARIGLAGPSHTDTQYF.

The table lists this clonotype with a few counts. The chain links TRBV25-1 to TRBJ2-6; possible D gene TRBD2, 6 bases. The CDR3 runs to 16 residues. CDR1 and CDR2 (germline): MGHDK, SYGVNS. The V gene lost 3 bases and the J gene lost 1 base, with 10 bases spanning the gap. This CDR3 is CASSDSGRSGANVLTF. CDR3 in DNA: TGTGCCAGCAGTGACAGTGGGAGGTCTGGGGCCAACGTCCTGACTTTC.

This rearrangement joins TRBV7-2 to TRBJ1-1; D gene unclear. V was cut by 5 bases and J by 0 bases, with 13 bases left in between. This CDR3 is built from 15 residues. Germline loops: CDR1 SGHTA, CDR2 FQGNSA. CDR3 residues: CASSHAGRVNTEAFF. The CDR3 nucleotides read TGTGCCAGCAGCCACGCGGGGAGGGTGAACACTGAAGCTTTCTTT.

This CDR3 is CASNQGSGNQPQHF. As DNA, the CDR3 is TGTGCCAGCAATCAGGGGTCTGGCAATCAGCCCCAGCATTTT. This rearrangement joins TRBV12-3 or TRBV12-4 to TRBJ1-5; a weak D match, TRBD1 (6 bases). V lost 7 bases and J 2 bases, leaving 12 bases between the germline ends. This CDR3 spans 14 amino acids.

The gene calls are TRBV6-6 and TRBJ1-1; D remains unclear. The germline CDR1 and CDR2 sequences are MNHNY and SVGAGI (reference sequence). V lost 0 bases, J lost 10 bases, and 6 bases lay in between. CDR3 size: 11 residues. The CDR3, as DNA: TGTGCCAGCAGTTACTCTTGGGCAGCTTTCTTT. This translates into CASSYSWAAFF.

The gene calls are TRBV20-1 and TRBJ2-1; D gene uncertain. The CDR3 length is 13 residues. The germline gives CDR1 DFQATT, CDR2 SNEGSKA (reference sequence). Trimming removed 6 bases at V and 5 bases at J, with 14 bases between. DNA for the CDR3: TGCAGTGCCCAGTCCCACCAGAACAATGAGCAGTTCTTC. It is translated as CSAQSHQNNEQFF.

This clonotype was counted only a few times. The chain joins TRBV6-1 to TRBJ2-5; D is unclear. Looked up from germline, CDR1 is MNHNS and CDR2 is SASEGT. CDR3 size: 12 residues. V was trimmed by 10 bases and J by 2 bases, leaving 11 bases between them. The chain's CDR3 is CATRRVQETQYF. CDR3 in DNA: TGTGCCACCCGGAGAGTACAAGAGACCCAGTACTTC.

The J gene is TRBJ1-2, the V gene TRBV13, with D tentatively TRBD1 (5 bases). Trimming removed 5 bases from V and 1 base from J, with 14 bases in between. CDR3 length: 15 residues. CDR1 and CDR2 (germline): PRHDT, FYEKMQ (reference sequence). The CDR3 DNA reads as TGTGCCAGCAGCCCCCGACAGAGCGTTAACTATGGCTACACCTTC. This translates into CASSPRQSVNYGYTF. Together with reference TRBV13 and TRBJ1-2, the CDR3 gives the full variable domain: AAGVIQSPRHLIKEKRETATLKCYPIPRHDTVYWYQQGPGQDPQFLISFYEKMQSDKGSIPDRFSAQQFSDYHSELNMSSLELGDSALYFCASSPRQSVNYGYTFGSGTRLTVV.